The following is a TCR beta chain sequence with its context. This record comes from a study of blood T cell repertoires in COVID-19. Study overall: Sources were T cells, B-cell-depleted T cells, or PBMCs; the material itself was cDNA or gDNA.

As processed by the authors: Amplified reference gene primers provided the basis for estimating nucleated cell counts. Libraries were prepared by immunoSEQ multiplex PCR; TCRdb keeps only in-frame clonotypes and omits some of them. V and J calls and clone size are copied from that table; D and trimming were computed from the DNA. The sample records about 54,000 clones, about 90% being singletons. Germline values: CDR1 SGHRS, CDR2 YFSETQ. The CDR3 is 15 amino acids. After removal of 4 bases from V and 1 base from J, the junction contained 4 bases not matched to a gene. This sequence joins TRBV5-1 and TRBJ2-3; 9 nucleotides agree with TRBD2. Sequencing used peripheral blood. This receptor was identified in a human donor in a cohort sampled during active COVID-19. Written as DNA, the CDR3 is TGCGCCAGCAGCCCCCTAGCGGGGCGCACAGATACGCAGTATTTT. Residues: CASSPLAGRTDTQYF.